This TCR beta chain appears in the sequencing data of a study of regulatory T cells in long-lasting Graves disease. Libraries of TCR beta came from iRepertoire HTBI primers plus Arm-PCR of CDR3 regions. TCRdb passed the multiplex PCR reads through MiXCR, listing each CDR3 protein once. The profile shows 440,000 or so distinct CDR3 sequences, under 15% of them singletons. This clonotype was picked up many times. Its matching antigen is unknown. Indicated time point: newly diagnosed GD, antithyroid drugs for less than 3 months. Researchers made the TCR library from RNA that was extracted from PBMCs. General study findings and limits: When disease was persistent, TRBV28, TRBJ1-2 and TRBJ2-5 were the favored segments.

The CDR3 sequence is 15 residues long. The germline V and J ends were trimmed by 3 bases and 2 bases, with 13 bases remaining between them. These data were also reused for a study on T cells in Graves' hyperthyroidism and ophthalmopathy. That paper notes: If no ophthalmopathy progression occurred within 18 months, Graves' hyperthyroidism was stable. The diagnostic basis comprised clinical symptoms, serum thyroxine and TRAb, thyroid ultrasound and orbital computed tomography.

V usage is TRBV12-3 or TRBV12-4 and J usage is TRBJ2-5, with D possibly TRBD2 on 6 matching bases. Sequenced material: peripheral blood mononuclear cells (PBMCs), taken at new diagnosis, from a patient treated with antithyroid drugs. The TCR originated in a woman in her twenties or thirties with Graves disease. The CDR3 here is CASSFGPGEQETQYF. CDR3 coding DNA: TGTGCCAGCAGTTTTGGCCCGGGAGAACAAGAGACCCAGTACTTC.